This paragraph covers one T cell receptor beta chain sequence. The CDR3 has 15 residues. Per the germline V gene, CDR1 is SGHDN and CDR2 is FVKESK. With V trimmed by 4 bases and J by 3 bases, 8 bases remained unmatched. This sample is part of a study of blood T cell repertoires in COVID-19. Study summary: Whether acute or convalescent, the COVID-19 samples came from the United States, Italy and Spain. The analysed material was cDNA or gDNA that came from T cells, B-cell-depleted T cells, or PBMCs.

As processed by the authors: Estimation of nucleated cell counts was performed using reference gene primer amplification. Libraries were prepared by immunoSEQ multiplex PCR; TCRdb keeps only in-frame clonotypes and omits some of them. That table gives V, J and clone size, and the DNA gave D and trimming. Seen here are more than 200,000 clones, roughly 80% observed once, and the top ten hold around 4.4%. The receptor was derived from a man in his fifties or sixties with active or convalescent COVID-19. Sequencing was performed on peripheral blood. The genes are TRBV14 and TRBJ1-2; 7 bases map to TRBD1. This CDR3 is CASSRPGQSYYGYTF. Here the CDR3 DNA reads TGTGCCAGCAGCCGCCCGGGACAGTCCTACTATGGCTACACCTTC.